This T cell receptor beta chain is drawn from a study of cytomegalovirus exposure and HLA in healthy donors. The PCR used 60 Vbeta and 13 Jbeta primers. Here immunoSEQ multiplex PCR was the method, and the copy in TCRdb shows in-frame clones only, minus some. The profile shows over 150,000 clones, roughly 81% of them singletons. Trimming removed 6 bases from V and 8 bases from J; junction bases left unmatched: 6. The CDR3 runs 14 residues. CDR1 and CDR2 (germline): MNHNS, SASEGT. This chain links TRBV6-1 with TRBJ1-4, with 10 bases that match TRBD1. Sequencing was carried out using PBMCs. The origin of this receptor is a woman between 50 and 59 years old in good health and CMV-seronegative. The CDR3 spells CASSTGTGVEKLFF. The CDR3 DNA sequence: TGTGCCAGCAGCACCGGGACAGGGGTGGAAAAACTGTTTTTT.